Shown below are 20 T cell receptor beta chains from a single sample sequenced in a study of radiation and T cells in renal cell carcinoma. Sequencing was performed with immunoSEQ multiplex PCR; in TCRdb, only in-frame clones are kept and a portion is missing. The sample gives around 170,000 clones, roughly 90% of which show up once; 11% is in the top ten. Stated time point: blood 4 weeks post-SBRT, at nephrectomy. Noted treatment: 15 Gy SBRT to primary tumor, nephrectomy 4 weeks later. The sample in question was blood, obtained from a patient whose treatment included radiotherapy and nephrectomy. These receptors were taken from a woman aged 50 to 60 with renal cell carcinoma.

The chain couples TRBV6-5 to TRBJ2-7; D not certain. V was pared by 6 bases and J by 3 bases, with 6 bases between. Looked up from germline, CDR1 is MNHEY and CDR2 is SVGAGI. The length of the CDR3 is 11 residues. Written as DNA, the CDR3 is TGTGCCAGCAGGAATAGCTACGAGCAGTACTTC. Translating gives CASRNSYEQYF.

This chain connects TRBV18 to TRBJ2-7; the D gene is possibly TRBD1 (6 bases). V lost 3 bases and J 5 bases, leaving 17 bases between the germline ends. CDR1 and CDR2 (germline): KGHSH, LQKENI. The CDR3 runs to 15 residues. CDR3 loop: CASSPGQLRSDEQYF. CDR3 DNA: TGTGCCAGCTCACCCGGACAGCTCCGGAGTGACGAGCAGTACTTC.

The chain joins TRBV18 to TRBJ1-2; 8 bases match TRBD1. V was pared by 3 bases and J by 3 bases, with 3 bases of the junction left unmatched. This CDR3 spans 14 amino acids. The germline V gene encodes CDR1 KGHSH and CDR2 LQKENI. The CDR3 region has the DNA TGTGCCAGCTCACCGACAGGGGAGGACTATGGCTACACCTTC. Residues: CASSPTGEDYGYTF.

This rearrangement joins TRBV5-1 to TRBJ2-2, with D possibly being TRBD1 (6 bases). Germline V gene lookup returns CDR1 SGHRS and CDR2 YFSETQ. Trimming pared 4 bases from V and 4 bases from J, leaving 8 bases between. CDR3 size: 13 residues. The CDR3 DNA is TGCGCCAGCAGCACAGGGTCCACCGGGGAGCTGTTTTTT. This translates into CASSTGSTGELFF.

A word on this clone: Mismatch with germline at one junction end may stem from a read error. V and J are TRBV7-7 and TRBJ2-2; weak D call: TRBD1 (6 bases). Germline V gene sequence: CDR1 SSHAT, CDR2 FNYEAQ (reference sequence). The CDR3 runs 16 residues. CDR3 sequence: CASSLRQGRDTGELFF. The CDR3 bases are TGTGCTAGCAGCTTACGGCAGGGGCGCGACACCGGGGAGCTGTTTTTT.

This clone appeared once. The chain uses TRBV4-1 and TRBJ1-1; 7 nucleotides match TRBD1. V shed 2 bases and J 1 base; nucleotides not matched to a gene: 4. This CDR3 contains 15 residues. Germline V gene sequence: CDR1 MGHRA, CDR2 YSYEKL. The CDR3 DNA follows: TGCGCCAGCAGCCAAACTACAGGGGCGAACACTGAAGCTTTCTTT. It encodes CASSQTTGANTEAFF.

This chain links TRBV6-6 with TRBJ1-2; D remains ambiguous. The germline V and J ends were trimmed by 7 bases and 8 bases, with 20 bases remaining between them. CDR3 size: 14 residues. The germline CDR1 and CDR2 sequences are MNHNY and SVGAGI (reference sequence). This CDR3 is CASTIPDGSFGYTF. The CDR3 bases are TGTGCCAGCACGATACCCGACGGGTCCTTCGGCTACACCTTC.

The DNA for the CDR3 is TGCAGTGCTGGTTCCGGAAACACCATATATTTT. Protein: CSAGSGNTIYF. The rearrangement joins TRBV20-1 to TRBJ1-3; no firm D call. Trimming removed 5 bases from V and 4 bases from J, with 6 bases in between. The CDR3 covers 11 residues. In germline, CDR1 is DFQATT, CDR2 SNEGSKA (reference sequence).

V is TRBV7-9 and J is TRBJ2-2; tentatively, D is TRBD1 (5 bases). From germline, CDR1 is SEHNR and CDR2 FQNEAQ (reference sequence). This CDR3 has 15 residues. Trimming took off 5 bases at V and 0 bases at J, with 10 bases between the two ends. DNA of the CDR3: TGTGCCAGCAGCCTACAGGTTTCGAACACCGGGGAGCTGTTTTTT. Its translation: CASSLQVSNTGELFF.

The chain links TRBV5-1 to TRBJ1-2; D may be TRBD1 (6 bases). V lost 4 bases and J 4 bases, leaving 17 bases between the germline ends. The CDR3 sequence is 15 residues long. CDR1 and CDR2 from the germline V gene are SGHRS and YFSETQ. The chain's CDR3 is CASSRDRNRVYGYTF. CDR3 bases: TGCGCCAGCAGCAGAGATCGCAACAGGGTCTATGGCTACACCTTC.

This clone came up once. V and J are TRBV4-2 and TRBJ2-7; TRBD1 matches 9 bases. The trim removed 1 base at V and 2 bases at J, leaving 9 bases unmatched. Germline V gene lookup returns CDR1 LGHNA and CDR2 YNFKEQ. The CDR3 covers 17 residues. CDR3 protein: CASSQGGLRDRAYEQYF. CDR3 nucleotides: TGTGCCAGCAGCCAAGGGGGACTTCGGGACAGGGCCTACGAGCAGTACTTC.

This chain connects TRBV19 to TRBJ1-2; D not resolved. Germline V gene lookup returns CDR1 LNHDA and CDR2 SQIVND (reference sequence). The CDR3 extends over 13 amino acids. With 2 bases removed from V and 3 bases from J, the gap between germline ends came to 7 bases. The CDR3 sequence: CASSINWDYGYTF. CDR3 nucleotides: TGTGCCAGTAGTATAAACTGGGACTATGGCTACACCTTC.

The chain couples TRBV10-3 to TRBJ2-7; weak D call: TRBD1 (7 bases). V gave up 10 bases and J gave up 2 bases, with 15 bases separating them. Germline V gene data show CDR1 as ENHRY and CDR2 as SYGVKD. The CDR3 has 13 residues. CDR3 in DNA: TGTGCCACGGCCGTCAGGGGGGCCTACGAGCAGTACTTC. Its translation: CATAVRGAYEQYF.

CDR3 protein: CASSKDGLFTDTQYF. CDR3 sequence (DNA): TGTGCCAGCAGCAAGGACGGGCTATTCACAGATACGCAGTATTTT. The rearrangement uses TRBV7-3 and TRBJ2-3, with D uncertain. Germline V gene lookup returns CDR1 SGHTA and CDR2 FQGTGA. The germline V and J ends were trimmed by 5 bases and 2 bases, with 14 bases remaining between them. The CDR3 sequence is 15 residues long.

This chain connects TRBV5-1 to TRBJ2-1; 14 bases match TRBD2. Germline V lookup: CDR1 SGHRS, CDR2 YFSETQ. Unmatched junction bases numbered 1, after V lost 3 bases and J lost 5 bases. This CDR3 is built from 15 residues. The DNA for the CDR3 is TGCGCCAGCAGCTCGACTAGCGGGGGGGACAATGAGCAGTTCTTC. It translates to CASSSTSGGDNEQFF.

The chain joins TRBV6-5 to TRBJ1-2; D is uncertain. Germline values: CDR1 MNHEY, CDR2 SVGAGI. Between the trimmed V and J ends, which lost 9 bases and 0 bases, there was a span of 11 bases. CDR3 size: 13 residues. CDR3: CASRGRSNYGYTF. The DNA for the CDR3 is TGTGCCAGTAGAGGGAGGTCTAACTATGGCTACACCTTC.

The V call is TRBV6-1, the J call TRBJ1-2; 7 bases match TRBD1. Germline V gives CDR1 MNHNS, CDR2 SASEGT. V lost 2 bases and J lost 5; bases outside the gene matches: 8. The CDR3 totals 15 residues. The CDR3 reads CASSEMEGAGYGYTF. As DNA, the CDR3 is TGTGCCAGCAGTGAAATGGAGGGGGCGGGGTATGGCTACACCTTC.

The chain links TRBV11-3 to TRBJ2-3; 13 positions agree with TRBD2. The CDR3 consists of 17 residues. Germline trimming cut 0 bases from V and 4 bases from J; bases unmatched to any gene: 4. Germline V CDR1 and CDR2: SGHNT, YENEEA. The CDR3 protein is CASSLEGTSGVSDTQYF. CDR3 in DNA: TGTGCCAGCAGCTTAGAAGGGACTAGCGGGGTCTCAGATACGCAGTATTTT.

This sequence joins TRBV12-5 and TRBJ2-7, with D tentatively TRBD2 (5 bases). Trimming left V 7 bases short and J 1 base short, with 8 bases between. This CDR3 comprises 12 residues. Germline CDR1 LGHNT, CDR2 FRNRAP. CDR3 loop: CASVGRSYEQYF. DNA of the CDR3: TGTGCTAGTGTGGGGAGATCCTACGAGCAGTACTTC.

V usage is TRBV6-6 and J usage is TRBJ1-2; D possibly corresponds to TRBD1 (6 bases). CDR1 is MNHNY and CDR2 is SVGAGI in the germline V gene (reference sequence). Trimming left V 3 bases short and J 7 bases short, with 18 bases between. CDR3 length: 15 residues. CDR3 DNA: TGTGCCAGCAGTTATTTTGCAGGGGCGCGTGGTGGCTACACCTTC. Translated, it gives CASSYFAGARGGYTF.